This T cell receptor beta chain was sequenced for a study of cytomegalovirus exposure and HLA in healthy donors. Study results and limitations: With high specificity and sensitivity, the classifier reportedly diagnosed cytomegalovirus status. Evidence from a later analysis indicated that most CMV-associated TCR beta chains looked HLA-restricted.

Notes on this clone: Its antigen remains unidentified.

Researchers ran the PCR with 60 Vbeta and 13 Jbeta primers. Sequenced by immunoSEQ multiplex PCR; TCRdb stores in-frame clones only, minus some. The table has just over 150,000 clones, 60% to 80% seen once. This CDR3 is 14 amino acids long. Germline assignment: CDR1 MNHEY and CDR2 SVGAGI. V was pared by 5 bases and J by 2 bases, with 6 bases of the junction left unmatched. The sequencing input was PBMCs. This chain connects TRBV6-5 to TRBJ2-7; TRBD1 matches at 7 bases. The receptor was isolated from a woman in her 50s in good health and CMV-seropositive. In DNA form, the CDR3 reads TGTGCCAGCAGTAAGACAGGGTTTCCCTACGAGCAGTACTTC. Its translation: CASSKTGFPYEQYF.